This TCR beta chain originates from a study of response to subunit inactivated influenza vaccine. Germline values: CDR1 SGHRS, CDR2 YFSETQ. This CDR3 comprises 10 residues. Trimming removed 7 bases at V and 6 bases at J, with 6 bases between. At least ten counts were recorded for this clonotype. TCRdb analysed the RT-PCR reads with MiXCR anew, one entry per CDR3 protein. The repertoire holds around 570,000 distinct CDR3 sequences, with about 11% as singletons. This same sample was also part of a study on T cells expressing NK-cell markers. That study adds: Making the TCR beta cDNA relied on 5'RACE template switching with UMIs. Underlying the TCR beta repertoires were sorted CD3+CD56+NKG2C+, CD3+CD56+NKG2C- and CD3+CD56-NKG2C+ T cells. Among the eight sequenced donors, seven tested HCMV-seropositive and one tested seronegative. Only alpha-beta TCR T cells were sorted in several experiments, using an anti-gamma-delta TCR antibody. The study left the HCMV specificity of expanded NKG2C+ T cell clones unresolved.

This receptor was obtained from a man aged 50-60 years who received an inactivated influenza vaccine. V is TRBV5-1 and J is TRBJ2-3; possibly TRBD1 for D (5 bases). The specimen was PBMCs from blood, collected on the day of vaccination. In DNA, the CDR3 is TGCGCCAGCGGGGCGGATACGCAGTATTTT. Translating it yields CASGADTQYF. The variable domain in full, completed from reference TRBV5-1 and TRBJ2-3, reads KAGVTQTPRYLIKTRGQQVTLSCSPISGHRSVSWYQQTPGQGLQFLFEYFSETQRNKGNFPGRFSGRQFSNSRSEMNVSTLELGDSALYLCASGADTQYFGPGTRLTVL.